This T cell receptor (beta chain) was identified during a study of blood T cell repertoires in COVID-19. Study-wide context: The United States, Italy and Spain were the sources of the acute and convalescent COVID-19 samples. T cells, B-cell-depleted T cells, or PBMCs supplied cDNA or gDNA.

As processed by the authors: Reference gene primer amplification gave nucleated cell count estimates. The assay was immunoSEQ multiplex PCR, and TCRdb's table has in-frame clones only and misses some. V and J calls and clone size are those listed in that table; D and trimming were worked out from the DNA. The sample has 40,000 or so clones, around 85% seen once. The CDR3 totals 14 residues. Germline V gene sequence: CDR1 SNHLY, CDR2 FYNNEI. Trimming took off 8 bases at V and 4 bases at J, with 17 bases between the two ends. This sequence was found in a human donor in a cohort sampled during active COVID-19. The specimen sequenced was peripheral blood. V and J are TRBV2 and TRBJ1-2; D gene uncertain. In nucleotides, the CDR3 is TGTGCCAGCTCGAGGAACTCCCACGGCTATGGCTACACCTTC. Amino acids: CASSRNSHGYGYTF.